This T cell receptor beta chain was identified in a study of blood T cells in healthy people across ages. The overall study: About one barcoded beta molecule was captured per two T cells (by template switching).

This CDR3 is built from 12 residues. Germline V CDR1 and CDR2: DFQATT, SNEGSKA (reference sequence). Trimming cost V 0 bases and J 9 bases, with 9 bases left between them. A J-beta primer mix and a sample-barcoded 5' primer were used in a second PCR of about 7 to 12 cycles. TCRdb fed the 5' RACE reads into MiXCR, producing one record per CDR3 protein. The data hold more than 800,000 distinct CDR3 sequences, with under 45% observed a single time. A word on this clonotype: A much larger clonotype is one base distant, so this may be a read error.

This receptor was taken from a woman aged 60-75 years in good health. The sample comprised blood. The chain couples TRBV20-1 to TRBJ2-1; D remains ambiguous. The CDR3 region is CSARDKGCEQFF. In DNA form, the CDR3 reads TGCAGTGCTAGAGATAAGGGTTGTGAGCAGTTCTTC.